Described below is a single T cell receptor (beta chain) sequence and its context. Its binding antigen is unknown. No base quality information exists; no much larger clone differs at one position. The library was generated by 5' RACE. Reads for this sample came from an Illumina HiSeq 2000. A universal primer binding site was introduced by template switching, and a unique molecular identifier was present in the final cDNA, enabling accurate counting of TCR cDNA molecules. Specific primers in the conserved constant-segment region were used to synthesize first-strand cDNA for TCR alpha and beta chains. To control for contamination, each cDNA library was double barcoded with a SMART-Mk sample barcode plus Illumina barcodes. TruSeq adapter sequences along with Illumina sample barcodes were introduced in two successive PCR steps. The Illumina HiSeq platform was used with custom primers to sequence TCR alpha and beta cDNA libraries. As for the original processing: Raw reads were processed with MiGEC to extract unique molecular identifiers, and MiXCR was used to determine CDR3 positions. Recombination models were inferred per individual with the repgenHMM and IGoR tools using an EM algorithm. Shared clonotypes were analyzed with the tcR package in R, and sharing was normalized by the product of cloneset sizes. Out-of-frame nonproductive sequences were analyzed to study raw recombination free of thymic and clonal selection effects. The public reads were quality trimmed at Q25 with fastp and then assembled into clones with MiXCR by TCRdb, keeping productive beta chains. Rows with one shared CDR3 protein collapse into an entry with the most common genes and DNA. TCRdb, rather than the study authors, made the V and J calls. The sample table contains just over 450,000 distinct CDR3 sequences; only one count was recorded for 12% to 15% of them. Around 0.57% of the sample lies in the top ten.

This sample was taken from a study of identical twins (dated by TCRdb to about 2016). The study in broad terms: The study deep-sequenced TCR alpha and beta repertoires from monozygotic twins, unrelated adults of various ages and cord blood to test whether fetal clonotypes persist. To rule out contamination, replicate twin experiments were performed at different times with different library preparation protocols.

Overall study outcomes, separate from this receptor: In beta out-of-frame sequences, excess twin sharing was weaker, because having fewer shared sequences lowered the signal-to-noise ratio. Because the same donors could not be followed over many years, the conclusions relied on cross-sectional statistical analysis. Recombination models systematically underestimated out-of-frame TCR alpha sharing in monozygotic twins but agreed with sharing between unrelated individuals. Invariant T cells such as MAIT and iNKT could partly confound zero-insertion analyses, though diverse VJ usage argued against this for most clonotypes. Abundant cord blood beta clonotypes carried fewer insertions; young adult naive repertoires showed a weaker similar trend, while memory repertoires showed none. Compared with coincidental sharing between unrelated individuals, out-of-frame TCR alpha sequences shared between twins had an excess of sequences with low generation probability.

All donors were healthy Caucasians. Three pairs of female monozygotic twins, all aged about 18 to 30 years, made up the twin cohort. Positive isolation kits from Invitrogen were used to isolate the CD4+ and CD8+ T cell populations. The same specimen was also included in a second study, on yellow fever vaccine responses in identical twins. The second study's paper adds: The authors reported that the T cell response to vaccination in identical twins appeared partly convergent and partly personalized. Focusing on identical twins, the study followed the T cell clones that responded to the vaccine, and did so with precision.

The sequencing input was CD4+ T cells sorted from blood. The clonotype comes from a woman under 30 in good health.

CDR3 sequence: CASSPGLGKMGFF. The bases read TGTGCCAGCAGCCCGGGGCTAGGAAAGATGGGGTTCTTC. Recombination connected TRBV5-6 to TRBJ2-1; the D region is possibly TRBD1 or TRBD2, each matching across 5 bases. The junction carries 20 bases between V and J, which are trimmed by 4 bases and 15 bases respectively. According to the germline V gene, CDR1 reads SGHDT and CDR2 reads YYEEEE. The CDR3 measures 13 amino acids from cysteine to phenylalanine. Of all the DNA, just the CDR3 is kept, 39 bases in frame from base 1. The variable domain in full, with residues beyond the CDR3 obtained from the reference TRBV5-6 and TRBJ2-1 genes, is DAGVTQSPTHLIKTRGQQVTLRCSPKSGHDTVSWYQQALGQGPQFIFQYYEEEERQRGNFPDRFSGHQFPNYSSELNVNALLLGDSALYLCASSPGLGKMGFFGPGTRLTVL.